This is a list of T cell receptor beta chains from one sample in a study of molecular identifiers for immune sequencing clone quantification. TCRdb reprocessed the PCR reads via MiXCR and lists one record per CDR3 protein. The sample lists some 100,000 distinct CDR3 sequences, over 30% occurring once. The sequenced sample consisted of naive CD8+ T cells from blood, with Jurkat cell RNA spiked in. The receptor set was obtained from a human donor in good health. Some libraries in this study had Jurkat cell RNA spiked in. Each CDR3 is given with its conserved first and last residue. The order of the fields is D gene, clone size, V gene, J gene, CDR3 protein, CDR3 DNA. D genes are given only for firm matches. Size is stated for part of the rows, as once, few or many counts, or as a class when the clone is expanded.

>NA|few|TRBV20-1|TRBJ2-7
CSARDQVRVYEQYF
TGCAGTGCTAGAGATCAAGTGCGAGTTTACGAGCAGTACTTC
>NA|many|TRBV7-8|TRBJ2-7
CASSLGPGTGREYF
TGTGCCAGCAGCTTAGGGCCCGGGACCGGCCGAGAGTACTTC
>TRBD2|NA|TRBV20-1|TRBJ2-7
CSARGREGLYEQYF
TGCAGTGCTCGAGGGCGGGAGGGCCTCTACGAGCAGTACTTC
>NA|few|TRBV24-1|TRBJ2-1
CATSAADRHYNEQFF
TGTGCCACCAGTGCGGCTGACCGCCACTACAATGAGCAGTTCTTC
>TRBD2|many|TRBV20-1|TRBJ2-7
CSAPPGLAYEQYF
TGCAGTGCTCCGCCGGGACTAGCGTACGAGCAGTACTTC
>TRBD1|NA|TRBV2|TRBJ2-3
CASRGSRDRVSDTQYF
TGTGCCAGCCGAGGGTCCCGGGACAGGGTATCAGATACGCAGTATTTT
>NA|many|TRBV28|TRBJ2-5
CASGTAQETQYF
TGTGCCAGCGGGACGGCCCAAGAGACCCAGTACTTC
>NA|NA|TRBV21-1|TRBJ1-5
CASSHGCGRSGPQLF
TGTGCCAGCAGCCATGGGTGCGGACGGAGCGGGCCCCAGCTTTTT
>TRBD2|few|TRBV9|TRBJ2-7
CASSPPDPGTSGSYEQYF
TGTGCCAGCAGCCCCCCGGATCCCGGGACTAGCGGGAGTTACGAGCAGTACTTC
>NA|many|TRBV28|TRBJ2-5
CASSHPQETQYF
TGTGCCAGCAGTCATCCACAAGAGACCCAGTACTTC
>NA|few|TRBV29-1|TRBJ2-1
CSVVRAEQFF
TGCAGCGTTGTTAGAGCTGAGCAGTTCTTC
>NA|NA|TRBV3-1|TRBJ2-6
CASSQDIGFWTVEANVLTF
TGTGCCAGCAGCCAAGATATAGGCTTTTGGACCGTCGAGGCCAACGTCCTGACTTTC